Listed here are 11 T cell receptor beta chains from one sample, sequenced in a study of blood T cell repertoires in COVID-19. Assay: immunoSEQ multiplex PCR; the TCRdb copy retains only in-frame clones and omits some. The sample carries hundreds of thousands of clones, about 86% recorded once. Specimen: peripheral blood. Receptors originate from a woman between 70 and 85 years old with COVID-19, enrolled during active disease.

This sequence joins TRBV5-4 and TRBJ2-7; 10 nucleotides agree with TRBD1. CDR1 is SGHNT and CDR2 is YYREEE in the germline V gene (reference sequence). The CDR3 loop spans 14 amino acids. The J segment lost 7 bases and the V segment lost 3 bases, leaving 7 bases of the junction unmatched. The CDR3 sequence: CASSSRQGADEQYF. CDR3 nucleotide sequence: TGTGCCAGCAGCTCCAGACAGGGGGCGGATGAGCAGTACTTC.

CDR3 loop: CAISESAGGGQPQHF. CDR3 nucleotides: TGTGCCATCAGTGAGTCGGCAGGGGGCGGTCAGCCCCAGCATTTT. V gene TRBV10-3 combines with J gene TRBJ1-5, with 8 bases aligning to TRBD1. The CDR3 runs 15 residues. Germline CDR1 reads ENHRY; CDR2 reads SYGVKD. V lost 0 bases, J lost 6 bases, and 4 bases stayed unmatched.

The chain links TRBV11-2 to TRBJ1-2, with 8 bases fitting TRBD1. V lost 1 base to trimming and J lost 3 bases; unmatched junction nucleotides: 1. This CDR3 has 14 amino acids. The germline V gene has CDR1 SGHAT and CDR2 FQNNGV. In DNA, the CDR3 is TGTGCCAGCAGCTTAGGACAGGGGTACTATGGCTACACCTTC. Encoded protein: CASSLGQGYYGYTF.

The V call is TRBV6-2 or TRBV6-3, the J call TRBJ2-4; a possible D gene is TRBD2 (5 bases). Trimming left V 0 bases short and J 3 bases short, with 9 bases between. Per germline, CDR1 MNHEY and CDR2 SVGEGT. The CDR3 totals 15 residues. CDR3 amino acids: CASSYSPEDKNIQYF. The CDR3 DNA reads as TGTGCCAGCAGTTACTCGCCGGAGGACAAAAACATTCAGTACTTC.

The chain couples TRBV6-6 to TRBJ1-1; 9 bases are shared with TRBD1. Looked up from germline, CDR1 is MNHNY and CDR2 is SVGAGI (reference sequence). The junction had 17 bases not matched to a gene; V was cut back by 5 bases and J by 4 bases. The CDR3 runs 18 residues. As DNA, the CDR3 is TGTGCCAGCAGTCCGGGACAGGGAGTTATCGGGCGTCGCACTGAAGCTTTCTTT. Protein: CASSPGQGVIGRRTEAFF.

The chain combines TRBV13 with TRBJ2-4; 10 nucleotides align to TRBD2. The CDR3 covers 15 residues. The ends lost 4 bases at V and 1 base at J; junction bases unmatched: 1. Germline lookup yields CDR1 PRHDT and CDR2 FYEKMQ (reference sequence). CDR3 amino acids: CASSSGLAAKNIQYF. CDR3 nucleotides: TGTGCCAGCAGCTCGGGACTAGCGGCCAAAAACATTCAGTACTTC. The full variable domain, with the rest looked up from reference TRBV13 and TRBJ2-4, is AAGVIQSPRHLIKEKRETATLKCYPIPRHDTVYWYQQGPGQDPQFLISFYEKMQSDKGSIPDRFSAQQFSDYHSELNMSSLELGDSALYFCASSSGLAAKNIQYFGAGTRLSVL.

The chain employs TRBV10-2 and TRBJ2-7, with D possibly being TRBD2 (5 bases). Germline CDR1 is WSHSY and CDR2 is SAAADI. The CDR3 runs 13 residues. V lost 10 bases, J lost 2 bases, and 15 bases lay in between. The CDR3 DNA sequence: TGCGCCACCGGAGGTCATGAAACCTACGAGCAGTACTTC. The encoded protein is CATGGHETYEQYF.

Regarding this clone: This sample also contains other DNA sequences that code for the same CDR3. The J gene is TRBJ2-1, the V gene TRBV7-2; unclear D gene. From germline, CDR1 is SGHTA and CDR2 FQGNSA. V lost 5 bases to trimming and J lost 4 bases, with 12 bases between them. The CDR3 totals 14 residues. The CDR3 bases are TGTGCCAGCAGCCAACGAGGCGGTTACAATGAGCAGTTCTTC. Protein product: CASSQRGGYNEQFF. Looking up the rest from reference TRBV7-2 and TRBJ2-1 gives the full variable domain: GAGVSQSPSNKVTEKGKDVELRCDPISGHTALYWYRQSLGQGLEFLIYFQGNSAPDKSGLPSDRFSAERTGGSVSTLTIQRTQQEDSAVYLCASSQRGGYNEQFFGPGTRLTVL.

This sequence joins TRBV24-1 and TRBJ2-3; D ambiguous. The CDR3 is 13 residues long. Germline loops: CDR1 KGHDR, CDR2 SFDVKD. V lost 2 bases to trimming and J lost 4 bases, with 6 bases between them. CDR3 DNA: TGTGCCACCAGTGATTCTAATTCAGATACGCAGTATTTT. It codes for CATSDSNSDTQYF.

This clone was counted a single time. Additional DNA sequences in this sample encode the identical CDR3. This chain links TRBV12-3 or TRBV12-4 with TRBJ1-5; 7 bases map to TRBD1. V shed 3 bases and J 6 bases; nucleotides not matched to a gene: 2. This CDR3 region has 13 residues. The CDR3 DNA reads as TGTGCCAGCAGTTTGACAGGGACTCAGCCCCAGCATTTT. Its translation is CASSLTGTQPQHF.

The V and J genes are TRBV28 and TRBJ2-7; TRBD2 agrees at 12 bases. The junction had 6 bases not matched to a gene; V was cut back by 6 bases and J by 0 bases. CDR1 MDHEN and CDR2 SYDVKM come from the germline V gene. There are 16 residues in the CDR3. This chain's CDR3 is CASRTSGGLSSYEQYF. CDR3 in DNA: TGTGCCAGCAGAACTAGCGGGGGGCTGAGCTCCTACGAGCAGTACTTC. Together with reference TRBV28 and TRBJ2-7, the CDR3 gives the full variable domain: DVKVTQSSRYLVKRTGEKVFLECVQDMDHENMFWYRQDPGLGLRLIYFSYDVKMKEKGDIPEGYSVSREKKERFSLILESASTNQTSMYLCASRTSGGLSSYEQYFGPGTRLTVT.